This T cell receptor beta chain was identified during a study of response to subunit inactivated influenza vaccine. Germline V gives CDR1 MNHNS, CDR2 SASEGT. The CDR3 spans 15 residues. Deletions cut 6 bases from V and 2 bases from J, with 16 bases between. Note on this clonotype: Antigen: not known.

Study conclusions and caveats: Few additional T cells are recruited per seasonal influenza vaccination, authors suggested.

Each CDR3 protein gets one entry after TCRdb re-called the RT-PCR reads with MiXCR. The sample holds hundreds of thousands of distinct CDR3 sequences, over 25% seen once. The clonotype originates from a man aged 50-60 years who received an inactivated influenza vaccine. Sample: CD4+ T cells sorted from PBMCs, taken roughly 5 days after vaccination. This chain connects TRBV6-1 to TRBJ1-1; tentative D call: TRBD1 (6 bases). CDR3 sequence reads: CASRKRGAINTEAFF. The DNA for the CDR3 is TGTGCCAGCAGAAAGCGGGGGGCAATAAACACTGAAGCTTTCTTT.